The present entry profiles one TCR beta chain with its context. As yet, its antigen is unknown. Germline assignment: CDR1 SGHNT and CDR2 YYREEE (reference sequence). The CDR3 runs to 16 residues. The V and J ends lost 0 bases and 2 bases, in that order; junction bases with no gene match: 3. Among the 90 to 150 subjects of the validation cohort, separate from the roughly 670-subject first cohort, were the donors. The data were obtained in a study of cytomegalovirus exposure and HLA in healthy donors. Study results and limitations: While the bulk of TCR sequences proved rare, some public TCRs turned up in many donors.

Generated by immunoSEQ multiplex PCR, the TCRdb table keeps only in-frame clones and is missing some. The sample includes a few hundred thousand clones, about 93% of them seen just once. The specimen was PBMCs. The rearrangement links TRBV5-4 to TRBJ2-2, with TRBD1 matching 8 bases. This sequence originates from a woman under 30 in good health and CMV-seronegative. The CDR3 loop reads CASSLGTGLNTGELFF. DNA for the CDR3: TGTGCCAGCAGCTTGGGGACAGGGCTTAACACCGGGGAGCTGTTTTTT. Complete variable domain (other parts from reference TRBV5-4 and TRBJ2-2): ETGVTQSPTHLIKTRGQQVTLRCSSQSGHNTVSWYQQALGQGPQFIFQYYREEENGRGNFPPRFSGLQFPNYSSELNVNALELDDSALYLCASSLGTGLNTGELFFGEGSRLTVL.